The clone carrying this TCR beta chain has a count of ten or more. Uncontrolled infections, other autoimmune diseases, pregnancy or lactation led to exclusion of patients. Thyroid ultrasound, orbital computed tomography, clinical symptoms, and serum thyroxine and TRAb underpinned diagnoses. It was RNA transcripts that yielded the amplified TCR beta CDR3 regions. With the HTBI primer set, the TCR CDR3 went through a first round of RT-PCR. TCRdb re-called the multiplex PCR reads through MiXCR, storing one row per CDR3 protein. The sample has 400,000 to 500,000 distinct CDR3 sequences; roughly 14% are singletons. The data are from a study of T cells in Graves' hyperthyroidism and ophthalmopathy. The sample taken for sequencing was blood. This receptor was taken from a man between 18 and 29 years old with Graves' ophthalmopathy.

CDR3 sequence (DNA): TGTGCCAGCAGTGGCGGCCGGCGGGAGACCCAGTACTTC. Translation: CASSGGRRETQYF. This chain joins TRBV12-3 or TRBV12-4 and TRBJ2-5; D is undetermined. The ends were cut back, 5 bases at V and 5 bases at J, with 12 bases in the middle. The CDR3 is 13 residues long.